Presented here are 21 T cell receptor beta chains from one specimen sequenced in a study of long-term antiretroviral therapy in people with HIV. The immunoSEQ assay was v3.0, run at survey level. Profiled with immunoSEQ multiplex PCR; TCRdb holds only in-frame clones, not every one. The sample shows roughly 11,000 clones, about 70% of them seen only once. The sequencing here drew on unsorted PBMCs, taken 3 to 3.2 years before starting antiretroviral therapy. These TCRs come from a man aged 40-49 years with HIV.

The chain links TRBV7-2 to TRBJ1-2, with 10 bases lining up with TRBD1. This CDR3 comprises 16 residues. CDR1 is SGHTA and CDR2 is FQGNSA in the germline V gene. Trimming at V came to 4 bases and at J to 8 bases, leaving 13 bases not matched to a gene. The CDR3 sequence is CASSSEQRQGALGYTF. In DNA form, the CDR3 reads TGTGCCAGCAGCTCAGAACAACGACAGGGGGCGCTGGGCTACACCTTC. Supplemented by reference TRBV7-2 and TRBJ1-2, the full variable domain reads GAGVSQSPSNKVTEKGKDVELRCDPISGHTALYWYRQSLGQGLEFLIYFQGNSAPDKSGLPSDRFSAERTGGSVSTLTIQRTQQEDSAVYLCASSSEQRQGALGYTFGSGTRLTVV.

The chain joins TRBV18 to TRBJ1-2; weak D call: TRBD1 (5 bases). Germline CDR1 and CDR2: KGHSH and LQKENI. The CDR3 totals 15 residues. The germline V and J ends were trimmed by 1 base and 7 bases, with 16 bases remaining between them. CDR3 residues: CASSPLPDNRSGYTF. CDR3 DNA sequence: TGTGCCAGCTCACCACTTCCGGACAATCGTTCTGGCTACACCTTC.

V is TRBV7-9 and J is TRBJ2-3; D is ambiguous. The germline gives CDR1 SEHNR, CDR2 FQNEAQ (reference sequence). Trimming removed 2 bases at V and 4 bases at J, with 16 bases between. This CDR3 contains 16 residues. CDR3 DNA: TGTGCCAGCAGCTTATCTCATGAACTACCCGCAGATACGCAGTATTTT. This sequence encodes CASSLSHELPADTQYF.

This chain uses TRBV28 with TRBJ1-5, with a possible D match to TRBD1 (5 bases). This CDR3 is built from 14 residues. Trimming removed 5 bases at V and 5 bases at J, with 13 bases between. Germline CDR1 and CDR2: MDHEN and SYDVKM. Written as DNA, the CDR3 is TGTGCCAGCAGTCCCGCAGGGAGTTATCAGCCCCAGCATTTT. Its translation: CASSPAGSYQPQHF. Supplemented by reference TRBV28 and TRBJ1-5, the full variable domain reads DVKVTQSSRYLVKRTGEKVFLECVQDMDHENMFWYRQDPGLGLRLIYFSYDVKMKEKGDIPEGYSVSREKKERFSLILESASTNQTSMYLCASSPAGSYQPQHFGDGTRLSIL.

The rearrangement links TRBV5-1 to TRBJ2-3; 12 bases match TRBD2. The CDR3 is 14 amino acids. Losses at the gene ends were 5 bases for V and 4 bases for J; bases not matched to a gene: 2. The germline V gene encodes CDR1 SGHRS and CDR2 YFSETQ. CDR3: CASSSSGRADTQYF. DNA for the CDR3: TGCGCCAGCAGTTCTAGCGGGAGGGCAGATACGCAGTATTTT.

The gene calls are TRBV30 and TRBJ2-7; 12 bases are a match to TRBD1. The CDR3 loop spans 14 amino acids. Germline V gives CDR1 GTSNPN, CDR2 SVGIG (reference sequence). The trim removed 5 bases at V and 7 bases at J, leaving 9 bases unmatched. In DNA form, the CDR3 reads TGTGCCTGGGATACTACGGGACAGGGGGCAGAGCAGTACTTC. Residues: CAWDTTGQGAEQYF. Combining the CDR3 with reference TRBV30 and TRBJ2-7 gives the whole variable domain SQTIHQWPATLVQPVGSPLSLECTVEGTSNPNLYWYRQAAGRGLQLLFYSVGIGQISSEVPQNLSASRPQDRQFILSSKKLLLSDSGFYLCAWDTTGQGAEQYFGPGTRLTVT.

The sample holds a few counts of this clone. The rearrangement uses TRBV30 and TRBJ1-5; D not resolved. Trimming removed 2 bases from V and 10 bases from J, with 15 bases in between. This CDR3 has 13 amino acids. Germline CDR1 is GTSNPN and CDR2 is SVGIG (reference sequence). CDR3 in amino acids: CAWSRSPQQPQHF. The DNA of the CDR3 is TGTGCCTGGAGTCGATCTCCCCAACAACCCCAGCATTTT.

The chain joins TRBV19 to TRBJ2-2; 12 nucleotides match TRBD1. V gave up 5 bases and J gave up 3 bases; unmatched junction bases: 10. CDR3 length: 18 residues. Germline V gene lookup returns CDR1 LNHDA and CDR2 SQIVND (reference sequence). CDR3 sequence: CASSPLMGQGADTGELFF. The CDR3 nucleotides read TGTGCCAGTAGTCCGTTAATGGGACAGGGGGCAGACACCGGGGAGCTGTTTTTT. Complete variable domain (other parts from reference TRBV19 and TRBJ2-2): DGGITQSPKYLFRKEGQNVTLSCEQNLNHDAMYWYRQDPGQGLRLIYYSQIVNDFQKGDIAEGYSVSREKKESFPLTVTSAQKNPTAFYLCASSPLMGQGADTGELFFGEGSRLTVL.

This clone was observed a handful of times. The gene calls are TRBV19 and TRBJ1-5; no firm D call. The germline V gene has CDR1 LNHDA and CDR2 SQIVND (reference sequence). The CDR3 is made up of 13 amino acids. Trimming took 10 bases from V and 7 from J, leaving 17 bases between them. CDR3 sequence: CATQSSGGQPQHF. The DNA for the CDR3 is TGTGCCACTCAGTCCAGCGGAGGGCAGCCCCAGCATTTT. Full variable domain (rest looked up from reference TRBV19 and TRBJ1-5): DGGITQSPKYLFRKEGQNVTLSCEQNLNHDAMYWYRQDPGQGLRLIYYSQIVNDFQKGDIAEGYSVSREKKESFPLTVTSAQKNPTAFYLCATQSSGGQPQHFGDGTRLSIL.

The chain combines TRBV7-2 with TRBJ2-6; D ambiguous. Germline CDR1 reads SGHTA; CDR2 reads FQGNSA. Trimming removed 1 base from V and 2 bases from J, with 6 bases in between. The CDR3 totals 15 residues. The DNA of the CDR3 is TGTGCCAGCAGCTTAGGAGCTACTGGGGCCAACGTCCTGACTTTC. As protein: CASSLGATGANVLTF.

J is TRBJ1-1 and V is TRBV4-3; D is ambiguous. The length of the CDR3 is 13 residues. With 1 base removed from V and 6 bases from J, the gap between germline ends came to 9 bases. The germline V gene has CDR1 LGHNA and CDR2 YSLEER. The CDR3 is CASSQVRISEAFF. The CDR3 DNA is TGCGCCAGCAGCCAAGTGAGAATTTCTGAAGCTTTCTTT.

The CDR3 is CASSNRQGRTAGEQFF. The CDR3 bases are TGTGCCAGTAGCAATCGACAGGGAAGAACCGCCGGAGAGCAGTTCTTC. V gene TRBV19 combines with J gene TRBJ2-1; TRBD1 aligns across 7 bases. V shed 6 bases and J 10 bases; nucleotides not matched to a gene: 18. CDR3 length: 16 residues. Germline V CDR1 and CDR2: LNHDA, SQIVND (reference sequence).

The V gene is TRBV7-3, the J gene TRBJ2-7; D not resolved. From germline, CDR1 is SGHTA and CDR2 FQGTGA. This CDR3 region has 13 residues. V was shortened by 2 bases and J by 2 bases, with 7 bases between the two germline ends. In DNA, the CDR3 is TGTGCCAGCAGCTTAGACAAGACCTACGAGCAGTACTTC. Residues: CASSLDKTYEQYF.

The chain employs TRBV7-9 and TRBJ1-2; 8 bases align to TRBD1. With V trimmed by 2 bases and J by 8 bases, 10 bases remained unmatched. CDR3 size: 15 residues. Per the germline V gene, CDR1 is SEHNR and CDR2 is FQNEAQ (reference sequence). CDR3 protein: CASSLTHGQGGGYTF. DNA for the CDR3: TGTGCCAGCAGCTTAACCCACGGACAGGGAGGAGGCTACACCTTC.

This chain connects TRBV7-3 to TRBJ2-7; TRBD2 matches 12 bases. The CDR3 extends over 15 amino acids. Germline loops: CDR1 SGHTA, CDR2 FQGTGA. Trimming took 4 bases from V and 6 from J; bases not matched to a gene: 7. CDR3 residues: CASSWRLAGVGEQYF. The CDR3 region has the DNA TGTGCCAGCAGCTGGAGACTAGCGGGAGTGGGCGAGCAGTACTTC.

The chain couples TRBV10-3 to TRBJ2-1; 7 nucleotides agree with TRBD2. Trimming cost V 11 bases and J 7 bases; bases outside gene matches: 14. The CDR3 consists of 14 residues. Germline V gives CDR1 ENHRY, CDR2 SYGVKD. The CDR3 spells CAATGSGGENEQFF. In DNA form, the CDR3 reads TGTGCCGCCACTGGTTCTGGGGGGGAAAATGAGCAGTTCTTC.

The rearrangement uses TRBV5-4 and TRBJ2-1, with 9 positions matching TRBD2. Germline loops: CDR1 SGHNT, CDR2 YYREEE (reference sequence). This CDR3 is built from 15 residues. Trimming cost V 1 base and J 5 bases; bases outside gene matches: 4. The CDR3 spells CASSLLLAGNNEQFF. The CDR3, as DNA: TGTGCCAGCAGCTTGTTGCTAGCGGGAAACAATGAGCAGTTCTTC.

The chain employs TRBV5-1 and TRBJ2-5; D possibly uses TRBD1 or TRBD2 (6 bases each). This CDR3 region has 14 residues. Per the germline V gene, CDR1 is SGHRS and CDR2 is YFSETQ. V lost 0 bases and J 5 bases, leaving 11 bases between the germline ends. As DNA, the CDR3 is TGCGCCAGCAGCTTGGTTGGGGGGCTGGAGACCCAGTACTTC. Amino acids: CASSLVGGLETQYF.

V gene TRBV6-5 combines with J gene TRBJ2-1; D call uncertain. The CDR3 contains 15 residues. Germline-derived CDR1 and CDR2 are MNHEY and SVGAGI. Trimming left V 5 bases short and J 6 bases short, with 17 bases between. The CDR3: CASSPPRTLSNEQFF. The CDR3 coding sequence is TGTGCCAGCAGTCCCCCTAGAACTCTTAGCAATGAGCAGTTCTTC.

This clone has just one count. This chain uses TRBV6-6 with TRBJ2-5, with D maybe TRBD1 (5 bases). Germline CDR1 reads MNHNY; CDR2 reads SVGAGI (reference sequence). The CDR3 contains 14 residues. Trimming shortened V by 0 bases and J by 6 bases, and 11 bases separated the two germline ends. DNA of the CDR3: TGTGCCAGCAGTTACTCCCAGCCAGGGCAGACCCAGTACTTC. It yields the protein CASSYSQPGQTQYF.

This chain joins TRBV5-1 and TRBJ2-5; the match to TRBD1 covers 8 bases. The CDR3 runs to 13 residues. Germline CDR1 SGHRS, CDR2 YFSETQ. J gave up 3 bases and V 4 bases, and 2 bases lay outside the gene matches. CDR3 in DNA: TGCGCCAGCAGCCCAGGGGGCAAAGAGACCCAGTACTTC. Its protein is CASSPGGKETQYF.